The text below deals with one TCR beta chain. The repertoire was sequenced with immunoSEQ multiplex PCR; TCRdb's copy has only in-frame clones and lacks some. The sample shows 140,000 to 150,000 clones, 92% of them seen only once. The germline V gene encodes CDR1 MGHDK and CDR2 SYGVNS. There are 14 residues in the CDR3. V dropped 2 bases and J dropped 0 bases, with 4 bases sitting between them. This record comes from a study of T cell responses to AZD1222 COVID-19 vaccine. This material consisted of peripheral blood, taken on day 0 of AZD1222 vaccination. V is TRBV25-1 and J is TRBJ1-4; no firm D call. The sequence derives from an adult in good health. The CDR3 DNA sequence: TGTGCCAGCAGTGAAACTCCAACTAATGAAAAACTGTTTTTT. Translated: CASSETPTNEKLFF.